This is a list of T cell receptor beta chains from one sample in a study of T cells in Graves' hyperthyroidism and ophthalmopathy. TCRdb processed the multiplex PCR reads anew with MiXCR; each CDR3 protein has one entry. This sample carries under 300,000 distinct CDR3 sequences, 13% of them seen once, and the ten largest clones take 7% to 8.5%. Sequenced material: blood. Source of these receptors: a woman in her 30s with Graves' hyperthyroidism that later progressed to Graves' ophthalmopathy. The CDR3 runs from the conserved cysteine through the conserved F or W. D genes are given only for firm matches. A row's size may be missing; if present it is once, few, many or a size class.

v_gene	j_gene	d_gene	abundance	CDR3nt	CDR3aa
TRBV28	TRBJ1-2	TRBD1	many	TGTGCCAGCAGCCGTAGGACAGGTCTCTATGGCTACACCTTC	CASSRRTGLYGYTF
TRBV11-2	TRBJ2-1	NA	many	TGTGCCAGCAGCTTAGCCCCCAATGAGCAGTTCTTC	CASSLAPNEQFF
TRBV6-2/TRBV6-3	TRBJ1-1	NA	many	TGTGCCAGCAGTTACCTATGGGTCGTGAACACTGAAGCTTTCTTT	CASSYLWVVNTEAFF
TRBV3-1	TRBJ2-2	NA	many	TGTGCCAGCAGCCCGACAGCTTCCGGGGAGCTGTTTTTT	CASSPTASGELFF
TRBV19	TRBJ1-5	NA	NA	TGTGCCAGTAGTATAGAGGCAGGGCAGCCCCAGCATTTT	CASSIEAGQPQHF
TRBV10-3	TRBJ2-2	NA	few	TGTGCCATCTTCGGGGGAGGGGAGCTGTTTTTT	CAIFGGGELFF
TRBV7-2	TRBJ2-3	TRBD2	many	TGTGCCAGCAGCAAGACTAGCGGGAGTAGGGCAGATACGCAGTATTTT	CASSKTSGSRADTQYF
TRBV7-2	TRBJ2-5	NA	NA	TGTGCCAGCAGCCGCCGGGGGCTAGAGACCCAGTACTTC	CASSRRGLETQYF
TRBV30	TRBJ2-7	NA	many	TGTGCCTGGAGGGAGGGGAGGGAGCAGTACTTC	CAWREGREQYF
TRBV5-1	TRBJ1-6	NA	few	TGCGCCAGCAGCTCGACCGATCGTTCACCCCTCCACTTT	CASSSTDRSPLHF
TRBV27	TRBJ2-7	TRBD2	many	TGTGCCAGCAGTTTAGCCCTACTAGCGGGTTCCCCCTACGAGCAGTACTTC	CASSLALLAGSPYEQYF
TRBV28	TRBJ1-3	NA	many	TGTGCCAGCATAGGACAATCAAGAGGAAACACCATATATTTT	CASIGQSRGNTIYF
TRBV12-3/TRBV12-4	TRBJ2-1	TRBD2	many	TGTGCCAGCACCCCCAGCGGGAGCCATGAGCAGTTCTTC	CASTPSGSHEQFF
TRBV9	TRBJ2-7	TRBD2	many	TGTGCCAGCAGCGTAGACGGACTAGCGGGTAGAGAGCAGTACTTC	CASSVDGLAGREQYF
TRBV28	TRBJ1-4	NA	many	TGTGCCAGCAGTACCCCTCTTGGCCCTGGGAAACTGTTTTTT	CASSTPLGPGKLFF
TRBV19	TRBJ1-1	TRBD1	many	TGTGCCAGTAGTATACGACAGGGGATGAACACTGAAGCTTTCTTT	CASSIRQGMNTEAFF
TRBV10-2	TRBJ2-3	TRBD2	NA	TGCGCCACCTCTCTAGCGGGAGCGGGGAATACGCAGTATTTT	CATSLAGAGNTQYF
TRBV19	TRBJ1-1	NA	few	TGTGCCAGTAGGATCCTCGGGAACACTGAAGCTTTCTTT	CASRILGNTEAFF
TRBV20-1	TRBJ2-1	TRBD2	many	TGCAGTGCTAGAGATCGCAGCGGGGCCTACAATGAGCAGTTCTTC	CSARDRSGAYNEQFF
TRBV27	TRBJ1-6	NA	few	TGTGCCAGCAGTTCAGGGGTGTCTGGTTCACCCCTCCACTTT	CASSSGVSGSPLHF
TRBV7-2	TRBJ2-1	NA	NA	TGTGCCAGCAGCCAAGATTATCGGTCGAGCTCCTACAATGAGCAGTTCTTC	CASSQDYRSSSYNEQFF
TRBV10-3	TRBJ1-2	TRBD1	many	TGTGCCATCTACGGACAGGGAGGCTACACCTTC	CAIYGQGGYTF
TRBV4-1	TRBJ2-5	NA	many	TGCGCCAGCAGCCACCCCCAGGGATCCCAGTACTTC	CASSHPQGSQYF
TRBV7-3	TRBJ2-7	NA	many	TGTGCCAGCAGCCCGGGGACACTCATTAACGAGCAGTACTTC	CASSPGTLINEQYF
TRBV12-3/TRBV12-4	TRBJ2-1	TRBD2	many	TGTGCCAGCAGTTTAGGACTAGCGGCACACAATGAGCAGTTCTTC	CASSLGLAAHNEQFF
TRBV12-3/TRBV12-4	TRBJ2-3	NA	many	TGTGCCAGCGGGCAAGATACGCAGTATTTT	CASGQDTQYF
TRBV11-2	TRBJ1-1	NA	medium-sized	TGTGCCAGCAGCTTCGGGGGCGCGATGAACACTGAAGCTTTCTTT	CASSFGGAMNTEAFF
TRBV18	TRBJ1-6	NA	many	TGTGCCAGCTCACTTTCAAGGGCGCAGGGCTCACCCCTCCACTTT	CASSLSRAQGSPLHF
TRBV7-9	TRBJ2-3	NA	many	TGTGCCAGCAGCTACCGGACGGTCACAGATACGCAGTATTTT	CASSYRTVTDTQYF
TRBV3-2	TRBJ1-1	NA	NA	TGTGCCCGGGGGTCTCGGACGTTCTTT	CARGSRTFF
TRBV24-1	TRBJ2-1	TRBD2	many	TGTGCCACCAGCGGGGGACTACGGGACGATGAGCAGTTCTTC	CATSGGLRDDEQFF
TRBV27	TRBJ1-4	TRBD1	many	TGTGCCAGCAGCCGCATCGGGGACAGGGCTCCGGGGTACGTTGAAAAACTGTTTTTT	CASSRIGDRAPGYVEKLFF
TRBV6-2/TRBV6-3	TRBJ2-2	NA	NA	TGTGCCAGCAGTTCCTCGGGCGGGCTGGGCACCGGGGAGCTGTTTTTT	CASSSSGGLGTGELFF
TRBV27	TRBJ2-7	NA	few	TGTGCCAGCAGTTTACCGGGGGACGAGCAGCACTTC	CASSLPGDEQHF
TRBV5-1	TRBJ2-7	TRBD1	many	TGCGCCAGCAGCTCCGGGACAGGGCTTGGCGAGCAGTACTTC	CASSSGTGLGEQYF
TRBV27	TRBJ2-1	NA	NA	TGTGCCAGCAGTTTATCTTCTCAGGGGCCGAGCTACAATGAGCAGTTCTTC	CASSLSSQGPSYNEQFF
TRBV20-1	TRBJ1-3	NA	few	TGCAGTGCCGCAGGGGCTGCAGGAAACACCATATATTTT	CSAAGAAGNTIYF
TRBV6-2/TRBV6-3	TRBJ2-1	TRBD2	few	TGTGCCAGCAGTTTAGCGGGAATCCCCAATGAGCAGTTCTTC	CASSLAGIPNEQFF
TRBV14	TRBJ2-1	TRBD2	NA	TGTGCCAGCAGCCAAGATAGCGGGATATCCTACAATGAGCAGTTCTTC	CASSQDSGISYNEQFF
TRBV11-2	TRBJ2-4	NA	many	TGTGCCAGCAGCTTGTCACGGTCGGGGGGCGGCAAAAACATTCAGTACTTC	CASSLSRSGGGKNIQYF
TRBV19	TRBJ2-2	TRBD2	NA	TGTGCCACTTGGGAGCGGGAGAGCACCGGGGAGCTGTTTTTT	CATWERESTGELFF
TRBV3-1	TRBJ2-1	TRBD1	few	TGTGCCAGCAGCCAAGCGGCCGGGACAGGCGCCTACAATGAGCAGTTCTTC	CASSQAAGTGAYNEQFF
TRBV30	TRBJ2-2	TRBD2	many	TGTGCCTGGACCACTGGGCTAGCGGCCACCGGGGAGCTGTTTTTT	CAWTTGLAATGELFF
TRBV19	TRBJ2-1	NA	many	TGTGCCAGTAGTCACCAAAAGGCGTACAGGGATGAGCAGTTCTTC	CASSHQKAYRDEQFF
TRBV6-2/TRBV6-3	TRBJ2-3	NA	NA	TGTGCCAGCAGTGGAAACCGGGACCTCTGGGATACGCAGTATTTT	CASSGNRDLWDTQYF
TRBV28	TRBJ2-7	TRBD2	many	TGTGCCAGCAGTTTGAAAGCGGGAGTGTACGAGCAGTACTTC	CASSLKAGVYEQYF
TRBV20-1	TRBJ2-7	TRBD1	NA	TGCAGTGTCGGGCGTGCAGGGGGCGCGGGTGGCTACGAGCAGTACTTC	CSVGRAGGAGGYEQYF
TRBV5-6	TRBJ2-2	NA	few	TGTGCCAGCAGCCTAAAATACGTTCCCACCGGGGAGCTGTTTTTT	CASSLKYVPTGELFF
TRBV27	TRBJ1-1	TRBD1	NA	TGTGCCAGCAGTTCCGGGACAGGAGTGAACACTGAAGCTTTCTTT	CASSSGTGVNTEAFF
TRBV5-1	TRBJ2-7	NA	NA	TGCGCCAGTACAGGGAACTACGAGCAGTACTTC	CASTGNYEQYF
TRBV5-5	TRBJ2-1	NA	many	TGTGCCAGCAGCTTGATTCGAGGCTCCAATGAGCAGTTCTTC	CASSLIRGSNEQFF
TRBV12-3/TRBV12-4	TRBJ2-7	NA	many	TGTGCCAGCAGTTTCAACAGGGCCTACGAGCAGTACTTC	CASSFNRAYEQYF
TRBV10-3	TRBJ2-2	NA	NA	TGTGCCATCAGTGACGAGTCTTCTCACACCGGGGAGCTGTTTTTT	CAISDESSHTGELFF